This T cell receptor beta chain was captured in a study of tumor-infiltrating lymphocytes in primary liver carcinoma (dated by TCRdb to about 2017). As for the study more broadly: Surgical resection was performed in China between 2015 and 2016 on about 5 patients with histopathologically diagnosed primary liver carcinoma. TCRbeta repertoire sequencing, expression microarrays and whole-exome sequencing were combined in the study across five regions of each liver tumor, with adjacent normal tissue and blood also included. Repertoires from technical replicates were highly reproducible, with mean shared-clone rates about 0.88 and correlation coefficients above 0.95. Of the five patients (three men and two women, aged 30 to 69 years), four had hepatocellular carcinoma and one had combined HCC and intrahepatic cholangiocarcinoma. The five patients had tumors of stage T1-T3 N0M0, with maximum diameters ranging from about 4 to 11 cm. A total of approximately 35 specimens from 5 patients, comprising about 25 tumor regions, 5 adjacent noncancerous liver tissues and 5 peripheral blood samples, were covered by TCRbeta repertoire sequencing. Samples yielded roughly 3.65 to 7.5 million productive TCRbeta reads; read depth did not differ significantly between tissue types.

What the work shows at the level of the full study, not this receptor alone: Only 4 or 5 patients were included in the study, and the authors note that the findings should be validated in a larger study. The top 250 clones made up a significantly larger repertoire fraction in tumors than in blood (p = 0.039). Because sequencing covered only the TCR beta chain and unpaired alpha chains were not captured, true repertoire diversity is likely underestimated. Bulk unsorted samples precluded comparing CD4+ and CD8+ T cell repertoires. Pairs of tumor regions showed greater repertoire overlap (mean 36%) than tumor-adjacent pairs (roughly 17%) or tumor-blood pairs (approximately 14%), which is consistent with antigen-driven expansion.

TCRbeta-specific cDNA was reverse-transcribed from approximately 460 ng total RNA using a constant-region primer and ProtoScript II reverse transcriptase. Three nested multiplex PCR rounds, following a slightly modified ARM-PCR procedure, were used to build the TCRbeta libraries. The first two PCR rounds used multiplex TRBV1-TRBV30 forward primers with a Cbeta reverse primer, each for roughly 10 cycles. Sample barcodes and Illumina adapters were attached in a final 25-cycle PCR using Deep VentR polymerase. Before sequencing, amplicons of 200-500 bp were purified from gel using a QIAquick gel extraction kit. TCRbeta amplicons were sequenced on an Illumina HiSeq 2500 with 250-bp paired-end reads. Per the source publication's procedure: Reads were quality-trimmed with Trimmomatic v0.33, and paired reads were merged with FLASH v1.2.11 to recover full CDR3 sequences. V, D and J germline segments were assigned to the rearranged TCRbeta sequences by MiGEC v1.2.1b. VDJtools v1.0.0 computed clonotype statistics and Shannon-Wiener diversity indices. To reduce sampling bias, subsequent analyses other than the diversity analysis used only the 250 most abundant clonotypes in each sample. TCRdb trimmed the raw reads at Q25, called clones with MiXCR and kept productive beta chains. Rows are unified per CDR3 protein, each entry keeping the most common DNA and genes. These V and J calls rely on TCRdb rather than the paper's analysis. Within this sample are 300,000 to 350,000 distinct CDR3 sequences, with 65% of them counted one time only. The ten top clones hold about 6% of the sample.

On this clonotype: Its antigen is still unknown. Likely a read error: the CDR3 ends without its conserved phenylalanine or tryptophan.

The length of the CDR3 is 14 amino acids, counting both ends. Just the 42-base CDR3 DNA is kept, in frame starting at base 1. Looking up the germline V gene yields CDR1 SGHAT and CDR2 FQNNGV. Blood RNA was extracted from unsorted whole blood with TRIzol reagent; germline DNA came from the DNeasy Blood & Tissue kit. At the time of sampling, the patients were treatment-naive and had chronic HBV infection. Around 4 milliliters of peripheral blood were collected into K2EDTA tubes before surgery. The sequence was obtained from a man aged 40-50 years with primary liver carcinoma and hepatitis B virus infection. The specimen was peripheral blood. This chain is built from TRBV11-2 and TRBJ1-5; possibly the D gene is TRBD1, per 5 matching bases. The DNA sequence follows: TGTGCCAGTAGCTTCGATGGGGGTGGTCAGCCCCAGCATTTA. Its protein is CASSFDGGGQPQHL.